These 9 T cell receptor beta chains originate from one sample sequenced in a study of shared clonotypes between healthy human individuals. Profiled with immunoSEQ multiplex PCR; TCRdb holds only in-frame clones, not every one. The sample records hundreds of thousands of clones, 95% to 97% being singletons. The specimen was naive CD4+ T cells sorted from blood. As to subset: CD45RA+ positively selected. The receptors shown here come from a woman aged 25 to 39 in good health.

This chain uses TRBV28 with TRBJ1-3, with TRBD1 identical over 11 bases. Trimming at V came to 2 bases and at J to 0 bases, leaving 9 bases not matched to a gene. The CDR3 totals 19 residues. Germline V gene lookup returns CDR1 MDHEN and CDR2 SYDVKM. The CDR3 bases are TGTGCCAGCAGTTTAGGAAGCCTGGGGACAGGGGGCTCTGGAAACACCATATATTTT. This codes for CASSLGSLGTGGSGNTIYF.

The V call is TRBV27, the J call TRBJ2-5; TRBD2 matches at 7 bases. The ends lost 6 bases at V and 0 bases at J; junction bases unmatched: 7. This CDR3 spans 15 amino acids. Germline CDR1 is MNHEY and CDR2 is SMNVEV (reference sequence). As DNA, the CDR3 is TGTGCCAGCAGCCCCCAAGCGGGATACCAAGAGACCCAGTACTTC. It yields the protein CASSPQAGYQETQYF.

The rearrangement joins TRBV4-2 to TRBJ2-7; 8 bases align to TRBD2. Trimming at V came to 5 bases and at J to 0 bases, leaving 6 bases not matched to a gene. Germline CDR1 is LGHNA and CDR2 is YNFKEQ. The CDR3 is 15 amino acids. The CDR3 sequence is CASSLASGPSYEQYF. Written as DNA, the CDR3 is TGTGCCAGCAGCTTGGCTAGCGGGCCCTCCTACGAGCAGTACTTC.

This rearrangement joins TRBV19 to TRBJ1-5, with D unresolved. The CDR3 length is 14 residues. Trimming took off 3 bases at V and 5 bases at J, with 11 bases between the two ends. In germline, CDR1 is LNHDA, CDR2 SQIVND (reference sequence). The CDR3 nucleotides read TGTGCCAGTAGTATCCGTGTTTTCGATCAGCCCCAGCATTTT. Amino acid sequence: CASSIRVFDQPQHF.

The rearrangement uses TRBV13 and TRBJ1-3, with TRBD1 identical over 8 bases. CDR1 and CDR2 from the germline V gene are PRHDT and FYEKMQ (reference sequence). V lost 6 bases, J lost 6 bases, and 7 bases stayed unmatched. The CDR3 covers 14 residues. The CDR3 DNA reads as TGTGCCAGCAGGGGCAGGGGGCGCCAAAACACCATATATTTT. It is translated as CASRGRGRQNTIYF.

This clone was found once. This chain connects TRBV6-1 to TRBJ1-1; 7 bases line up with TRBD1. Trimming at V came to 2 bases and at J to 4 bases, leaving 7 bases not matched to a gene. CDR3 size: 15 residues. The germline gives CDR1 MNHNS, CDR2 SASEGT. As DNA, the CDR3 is TGTGCCAGCAGTGAACAAACCACAGGGGTCACTGAAGCTTTCTTT. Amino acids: CASSEQTTGVTEAFF.

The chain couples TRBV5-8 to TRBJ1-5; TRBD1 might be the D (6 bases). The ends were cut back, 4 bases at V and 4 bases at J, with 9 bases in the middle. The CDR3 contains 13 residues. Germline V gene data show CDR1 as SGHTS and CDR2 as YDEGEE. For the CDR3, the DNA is TGTGCCAGCAGCCGGGACACAAATCAGCCCCAGCATTTT. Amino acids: CASSRDTNQPQHF.

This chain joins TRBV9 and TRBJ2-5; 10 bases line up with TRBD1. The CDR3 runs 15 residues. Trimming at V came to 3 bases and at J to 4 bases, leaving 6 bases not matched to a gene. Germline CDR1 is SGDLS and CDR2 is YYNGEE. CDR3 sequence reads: CASSAGTGAAETQYF. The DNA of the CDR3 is TGTGCCAGCAGCGCAGGGACAGGGGCAGCAGAGACCCAGTACTTC.

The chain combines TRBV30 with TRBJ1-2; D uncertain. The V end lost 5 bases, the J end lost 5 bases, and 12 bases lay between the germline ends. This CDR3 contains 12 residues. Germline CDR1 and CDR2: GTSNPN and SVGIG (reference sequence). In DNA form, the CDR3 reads TGTGCCTGGTCCGACATGTTGTATGGCTACACCTTC. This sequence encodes CAWSDMLYGYTF.